The 14 T cell receptor beta chains presented below share a single source sample, sequenced in a study of cytomegalovirus exposure and HLA in healthy donors. PCR used 60 Vbeta primers and 13 Jbeta primers. Generated by immunoSEQ multiplex PCR, the TCRdb table keeps only in-frame clones and is missing some. This sample yields 110,000 to 150,000 clones, of which approximately 63% are seen a single time; about 2% belongs to the top ten. Sequencing used PBMCs. The receptors here all came from a woman aged 55-69 years in good health and CMV-seropositive.

The chain recombines TRBV30 with TRBJ1-6, with D perhaps TRBD1 (5 bases). The CDR3 length is 13 residues. CDR1 GTSNPN and CDR2 SVGIG come from the germline V gene (reference sequence). V was cut by 8 bases and J by 8 bases, with 16 bases left in between. This CDR3 reads CARSPGNDSPLHF. Written as DNA, the CDR3 is TGTGCCCGCTCCCCAGGGAACGATTCACCCCTCCACTTT.

This chain links TRBV5-4 with TRBJ2-6, with TRBD1 identical over 7 bases. The germline gives CDR1 SGHNT, CDR2 YYREEE (reference sequence). Trimming at V came to 4 bases and at J to 0 bases, leaving 13 bases not matched to a gene. The CDR3 loop spans 19 amino acids. DNA of the CDR3: TGTGCCAGCAGCCCACCCCGGACAGGCGTGAACTCTGGGGCCAACGTCCTGACTTTC. This gives the protein CASSPPRTGVNSGANVLTF.

The chain has TRBV11-2 and TRBJ2-5; weak D call: TRBD2 (5 bases). CDR1 is SGHAT and CDR2 is FQNNGV in the germline V gene. V lost 1 base and J lost 5, with 14 bases in between. This CDR3 contains 15 residues. The CDR3 DNA reads TGTGCCAGCAGCTTAGGCGGAGGCCTTCGGGAGACCCAGTACTTC. Translation: CASSLGGGLRETQYF. Full variable domain (rest looked up from reference TRBV11-2 and TRBJ2-5): EAGVAQSPRYKIIEKRQSVAFWCNPISGHATLYWYQQILGQGPKLLIQFQNNGVVDDSQLPKDRFSAERLKGVDSTLKIQPAKLEDSAVYLCASSLGGGLRETQYFGPGTRLLVL.

DNA for the CDR3: TGTGCCTGGAGTGTACTTCGAGCTGAAGCTTTCTTT. It is translated as CAWSVLRAEAFF. This chain joins TRBV30 and TRBJ1-1; no clear D gene. In germline, CDR1 is GTSNPN, CDR2 SVGIG (reference sequence). V lost 0 bases, J lost 6 bases, and 8 bases lay in between. This CDR3 region has 12 residues.

The chain couples TRBV7-3 to TRBJ2-1; the match to TRBD2 covers 7 bases. The trim removed 3 bases at V and 7 bases at J, leaving 6 bases unmatched. The CDR3 is 14 residues long. Per the germline V gene, CDR1 is SGHTA and CDR2 is FQGTGA. CDR3: CASSLAGVRNEQFF. In DNA form, the CDR3 reads TGTGCCAGCAGCTTGGCGGGAGTAAGGAATGAGCAGTTCTTC.

The rearrangement links TRBV6-6 to TRBJ1-5; D ambiguous. V was trimmed by 6 bases and J by 8 bases, leaving 20 bases between them. Per germline, CDR1 MNHNY and CDR2 SVGAGI (reference sequence). The CDR3 loop spans 15 amino acids. CDR3 bases: TGTGCCAGCAGCTTACCTTCTCAGCGAGTAAAGCCCCAGCATTTT. Encoded protein: CASSLPSQRVKPQHF.

V gene TRBV6-1 combines with J gene TRBJ2-1, with D maybe TRBD2 (6 bases). CDR1 and CDR2 from the germline V gene are MNHNS and SASEGT. The length of the CDR3 is 15 residues. V lost 1 base to trimming and J lost 4 bases, with 11 bases between them. In DNA form, the CDR3 reads TGTGCCAGCAGTGAAGAGTTAGCGGCATACAATGAGCAGTTCTTC. It yields the protein CASSEELAAYNEQFF.

The chain employs TRBV6-5 and TRBJ1-5; 7 bases agree with TRBD1. There are 14 residues in the CDR3. V shed 6 bases, J shed 0 bases, and the junction held 2 bases outside the gene matches. Germline V gene sequence: CDR1 MNHEY, CDR2 SVGAGI. DNA for the CDR3: TGTGCCAGCAGAGACAGGGTTAGCAATCAGCCCCAGCATTTT. This gives the protein CASRDRVSNQPQHF.

The rearrangement joins TRBV9 to TRBJ2-2; 10 nucleotides agree with TRBD2. From germline, CDR1 is SGDLS and CDR2 YYNGEE. The length of the CDR3 is 15 residues. V shed 0 bases, J shed 6 bases, and the junction held 2 bases outside the gene matches. The CDR3 is CASSVASGRAGELFF. The CDR3 coding sequence is TGTGCCAGCAGCGTAGCTAGCGGGAGAGCCGGGGAGCTGTTTTTT.

As concerns this clone: One end of the junction is discordant with germline, which a read error may explain. The CDR3 protein is CSVEGGQANF. The CDR3 DNA follows: TGCAGCGTTGAAGGCGGGCAGGCTAACTTC. The rearrangement uses TRBV29-1 and TRBJ1-2, with D hard to call. From germline, CDR1 is SQVTM and CDR2 ANQGSEA. CDR3 size: 10 residues.

V usage is TRBV6-1 and J usage is TRBJ1-2; D is undetermined. Germline V gene lookup returns CDR1 MNHNS and CDR2 SASEGT. The CDR3 spans 13 residues. Trimming took 2 bases from V and 6 from J, leaving 10 bases between them. Here the CDR3 reads CASSEREGHGYTF. CDR3 bases: TGTGCCAGCAGTGAAAGAGAGGGCCATGGCTACACCTTC.

This clone showed up just once. This chain connects TRBV5-5 to TRBJ1-5; D perhaps matches TRBD1 (5 bases). V was pared by 0 bases and J by 2 bases, with 12 bases between. CDR1 is SGHKS and CDR2 is YYEKEE in the germline V gene (reference sequence). The CDR3 is made up of 16 amino acids. DNA for the CDR3: TGTGCCAGCAGCTTGGGGCAGGGTAGGGGCAATCAGCCCCAGCATTTT. Its protein product is CASSLGQGRGNQPQHF.

The genes are TRBV18 and TRBJ1-4; D gene unclear. V gave up 6 bases and J gave up 8 bases, with 28 bases separating them. This CDR3 is 18 amino acids long. CDR1 is KGHSH and CDR2 is LQKENI in the germline V gene. CDR3 sequence reads: CASSPMGSATINTEKLFF. The CDR3 nucleotides are TGTGCCAGCTCCCCAATGGGCAGCGCGACTATCAATACCGAAAAACTGTTTTTT.

This clone was recorded once. This rearrangement joins TRBV28 to TRBJ1-5; TRBD1 matches at 7 bases. V trimming: 3 bases; J trimming: 4 bases; junction bases outside the gene matches: 12. Germline CDR1 MDHEN, CDR2 SYDVKM. This CDR3 contains 17 residues. CDR3 protein: CASSLPPGGGPNQPQHF. The CDR3 DNA reads as TGTGCCAGCAGTTTGCCTCCCGGAGGGGGCCCAAATCAGCCCCAGCATTTT.